Reported below is one TCR beta chain. The sample is drawn from a study of sequential checkpoint blockade in melanoma. Study context: Patients were randomized 1:1 to nivolumab-then-ipilimumab or ipilimumab-then-nivolumab first-line.

As to treatment: randomized to nivolumab then ipilimumab (arm A) or the reverse (arm B). No patient had prior DNA-damaging chemotherapy. Live CD3+CD8+ CD19− CD56− cells were sorted from PBMCs. The CDR3 runs 14 residues. Germline lookup yields CDR1 WSHSY and CDR2 SAAADI. V gave up 5 bases and J gave up 4 bases; unmatched junction bases: 8. Here immunoSEQ multiplex PCR was the method, and the copy in TCRdb shows in-frame clones only, minus some. In the table there are under 9,000 clones, more than 55% of which are singletons. V and J are TRBV10-2 and TRBJ2-7, with 7 bases aligning to TRBD1. Sequencing was performed on CD8+ T cells sorted from blood (inferred from file names), taken from a patient given nivolumab and ipilimumab in sequence. This sequence originates from a human patient with melanoma. Some clones in this sample may be carry-over from other donors' samples. The CDR3 sequence: CASSLSGGRYEQYF. CDR3 bases: TGCGCCAGCAGTTTGTCAGGGGGTCGGTACGAGCAGTACTTC.